The next 4 T cell receptor beta chains were all read from a single sample in a study of T cell changes during pregnancy in multiple sclerosis. Sequenced by immunoSEQ multiplex PCR; TCRdb stores in-frame clones only, minus some. The sample records approximately 88,000 clones, roughly 93% being singletons. The sequences come from peripheral blood, collected in the third trimester of pregnancy. The receptors derive from a female donor with multiple sclerosis, enrolled in a pregnancy study.

The chain employs TRBV7-2 and TRBJ2-3; TRBD2 matches at 7 bases. Germline CDR1 SGHTA, CDR2 FQGNSA. The J segment lost 2 bases and the V segment lost 5 bases, leaving 7 bases of the junction unmatched. The CDR3 is 15 amino acids. The CDR3 here is CASSLLAITTDTQYF. The DNA for the CDR3 is TGTGCCAGCAGCCTACTAGCGATCACCACAGATACGCAGTATTTT.

The chain combines TRBV29-1 with TRBJ2-3; TRBD2 matches 9 bases. The CDR3 has 18 amino acids. Germline CDR1 is SQVTM and CDR2 is ANQGSEA. Trimming removed 4 bases from V and 4 bases from J; junction bases left unmatched: 18. The CDR3 loop is CSVVGRAGGIVGADTQYF. The CDR3, as DNA: TGCAGCGTTGTAGGTCGAGCGGGAGGTATCGTGGGTGCAGATACGCAGTATTTT.

The chain is built from TRBV29-1 and TRBJ2-7; 8 nucleotides line up with TRBD1. The CDR3 loop spans 14 amino acids. The trim removed 1 base at V and 9 bases at J, leaving 11 bases unmatched. CDR1 SQVTM and CDR2 ANQGSEA come from the germline V gene. The CDR3 spells CSVEGEDREGRQYF. CDR3 coding DNA: TGCAGCGTTGAAGGCGAGGACAGGGAAGGTCGGCAGTACTTC.

The chain employs TRBV5-1 and TRBJ2-1; 8 bases fit TRBD1. The CDR3 is 16 residues long. The V segment lost 4 bases and the J segment 0 bases; nucleotides outside the gene matches: 6. Per the germline V gene, CDR1 is SGHRS and CDR2 is YFSETQ. In DNA form, the CDR3 reads TGCGCCAGCAGCAACGGACAGGGCCTCTCCTACAATGAGCAGTTCTTC. Translating gives CASSNGQGLSYNEQFF.